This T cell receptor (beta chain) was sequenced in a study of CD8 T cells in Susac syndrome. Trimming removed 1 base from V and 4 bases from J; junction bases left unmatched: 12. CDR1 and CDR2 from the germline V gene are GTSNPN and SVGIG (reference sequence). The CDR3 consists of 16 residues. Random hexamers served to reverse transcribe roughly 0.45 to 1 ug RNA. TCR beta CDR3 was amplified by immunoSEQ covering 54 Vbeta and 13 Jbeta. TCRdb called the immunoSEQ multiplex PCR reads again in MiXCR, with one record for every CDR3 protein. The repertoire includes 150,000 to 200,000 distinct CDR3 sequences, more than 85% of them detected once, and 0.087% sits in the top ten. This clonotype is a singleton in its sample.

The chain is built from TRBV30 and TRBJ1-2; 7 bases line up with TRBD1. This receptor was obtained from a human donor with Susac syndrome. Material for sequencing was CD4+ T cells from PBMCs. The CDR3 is CAWSGQGRARGYGYTF. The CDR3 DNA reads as TGTGCCTGGAGTGGACAGGGCAGGGCTAGGGGCTATGGCTACACCTTC. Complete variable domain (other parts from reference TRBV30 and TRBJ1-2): SQTIHQWPATLVQPVGSPLSLECTVEGTSNPNLYWYRQAAGRGLQLLFYSVGIGQISSEVPQNLSASRPQDRQFILSSKKLLLSDSGFYLCAWSGQGRARGYGYTFGSGTRLTVV.